The 27 T cell receptor beta chains listed next were all sequenced from one sample in a study of human T cells and chemical hapten exposure. TCRdb ran MiXCR on the RACE reads and lists one entry per CDR3 protein. The sample shows about 190,000 distinct CDR3 sequences, around 23% of them seen only once. Sample time point: patch test 3, about 24 weeks after DPC sensitization. Treatment specified: therapeutic diphenylcyclopropenone sensitization with weekly scalp DPC. This specimen was whole blood, taken in connection with sensitization to the hapten diphenylcyclopropenone (DPC). These receptors were obtained from a woman aged 40-49 years with alopecia areata. Some clones in this sample may be carry-over from other donors' samples.

The chain joins TRBV12-3 or TRBV12-4 to TRBJ2-7, with D uncertain. V gave up 6 bases and J gave up 1 base, with 13 bases separating them. The CDR3 length is 14 residues. The CDR3 is CASSPVGRSYEQYF. Here the CDR3 DNA reads TGTGCCAGCAGCCCCGTCGGCAGGTCCTACGAGCAGTACTTC.

In this sample, this clonotype turned up a few times. The V gene is TRBV7-2, the J gene TRBJ2-4; possibly TRBD1 or TRBD2 for D (5 bases each). The V gene's germline CDR1 is SGHTA and CDR2 FQGNSA. The CDR3 sequence is 15 residues long. The V end was cut by 1 base, the J end by 7 bases, with 14 bases between. The chain's CDR3 is CASSLGGFSGNIQYF. In DNA, the CDR3 is TGTGCCAGCAGCTTAGGGGGGTTTAGTGGTAACATTCAGTACTTC.

This rearrangement joins TRBV6-5 to TRBJ2-7, with D possibly TRBD1 on 5 matching bases. The CDR3 sequence is 14 residues long. Germline V gene sequence: CDR1 MNHEY, CDR2 SVGAGI. Between the trimmed V and J ends, which lost 6 bases and 3 bases, there was a span of 15 bases. CDR3 in DNA: TGTGCCAGCAGCCAAGTAGGGGAAATCTACGAGCAGTACTTC. Translating it yields CASSQVGEIYEQYF.

The DNA of the CDR3 is TGTGCCAGCAGGACAGGGTCTCCTAGCAATCAGCCCCAGCATTTT. Translation gives CASRTGSPSNQPQHF. The chain employs TRBV6-2 or TRBV6-3 and TRBJ1-5, with TRBD1 matching over 7 bases. Germline-derived CDR1 and CDR2 are MNHEY and SVGEGT. V lost 6 bases and J lost 0; bases outside the gene matches: 5. CDR3 size: 15 residues.

The chain couples TRBV6-2 or TRBV6-3 to TRBJ2-4, with D possibly being TRBD1 (6 bases). Germline V lookup: CDR1 MNHEY, CDR2 SVGEGT. V lost 3 bases to trimming and J lost 3 bases, with 12 bases between them. The CDR3 length is 15 residues. DNA of the CDR3: TGTGCCAGCAGTTATCCAGGGGTTGGCAAAAACATTCAGTACTTC. Protein: CASSYPGVGKNIQYF.

The V call is TRBV27, the J call TRBJ2-2, with TRBD2 matching over 10 bases. Germline V gene sequence: CDR1 MNHEY, CDR2 SMNVEV (reference sequence). The CDR3 contains 17 residues. V trimming: 1 base; J trimming: 6 bases; junction bases outside the gene matches: 8. DNA for the CDR3: TGTGCCAGCAGTTTATACGAAGCGGGAGGGCCGTCCGGGGAGCTGTTTTTT. This codes for CASSLYEAGGPSGELFF.

The chain combines TRBV5-1 with TRBJ2-7, with D maybe TRBD1 (5 bases). Trimming stripped 0 bases from V and 3 bases from J, with 7 bases between. Germline V CDR1 and CDR2: SGHRS, YFSETQ. The CDR3 loop spans 13 amino acids. The CDR3 bases are TGCGCCAGCAGCTTGGAGACAGTCTACGAGCAGTACTTC. It is translated as CASSLETVYEQYF.

This clonotype turned up a few times. The rearrangement joins TRBV4-1 to TRBJ1-5; D unresolved. Germline CDR1 reads MGHRA; CDR2 reads YSYEKL. This CDR3 comprises 13 residues. Trimming took 0 bases from V and 7 from J, leaving 7 bases between them. CDR3: CASSQDVEQPQHF. DNA of the CDR3: TGCGCCAGCAGCCAAGATGTGGAACAGCCCCAGCATTTT.

This chain joins TRBV6-6 and TRBJ2-7, with a possible D match to TRBD1 (5 bases). The CDR3 loop spans 12 amino acids. Germline V gene data show CDR1 as MNHNY and CDR2 as SVGAGI (reference sequence). V lost 6 bases and J lost 6, with 12 bases in between. CDR3 region: CASSSRQGEQYF. The CDR3, as DNA: TGTGCCAGCAGCTCAAGGCAGGGCGAGCAGTACTTC.

The chain employs TRBV7-2 and TRBJ2-2; TRBD1 might be the D (6 bases). CDR1 is SGHTA, CDR2 FQGNSA, per germline. V lost 5 bases to trimming and J lost 1 base, with 8 bases between them. This CDR3 is 14 amino acids long. CDR3 sequence reads: CASSPDRNTGELFF. The CDR3 DNA reads as TGTGCCAGCAGCCCGGACAGGAACACCGGGGAGCTGTTTTTT. Full variable domain (remainder filled in from reference TRBV7-2 and TRBJ2-2): GAGVSQSPSNKVTEKGKDVELRCDPISGHTALYWYRQSLGQGLEFLIYFQGNSAPDKSGLPSDRFSAERTGGSVSTLTIQRTQQEDSAVYLCASSPDRNTGELFFGEGSRLTVL.

The chain couples TRBV5-4 to TRBJ1-5, with 9 bases identical to TRBD1. This CDR3 spans 14 amino acids. V shed 4 bases and J 8 bases; nucleotides not matched to a gene: 7. The germline gives CDR1 SGHNT, CDR2 YYREEE (reference sequence). DNA for the CDR3: TGTGCCAGCAGCCAGGACAGGGGCTTAGAGCCCCAGCATTTT. The encoded protein is CASSQDRGLEPQHF. Using reference TRBV5-4 and TRBJ1-5 for the parts outside the CDR3, the full variable domain is ETGVTQSPTHLIKTRGQQVTLRCSSQSGHNTVSWYQQALGQGPQFIFQYYREEENGRGNFPPRFSGLQFPNYSSELNVNALELDDSALYLCASSQDRGLEPQHFGDGTRLSIL.

This clonotype was picked up many times. The chain uses TRBV28 and TRBJ2-1, with D unresolved. This CDR3 region has 11 residues. Trimming shortened V by 6 bases and J by 4 bases, and 4 bases separated the two germline ends. Germline CDR1 reads MDHEN; CDR2 reads SYDVKM. The CDR3 spells CASRSYNEQFF. The DNA for the CDR3 is TGTGCCAGCAGATCTTACAATGAGCAGTTCTTC.

This clonotype was observed many times. The gene calls are TRBV5-4 and TRBJ1-2; D is unclear. Trimming took off 0 bases at V and 4 bases at J, with 10 bases between the two ends. This CDR3 has 14 residues. Germline V gene lookup returns CDR1 SGHNT and CDR2 YYREEE (reference sequence). The CDR3 coding sequence is TGTGCCAGCAGCTTGGATGCACTTAGCTATGGCTACACCTTC. This sequence encodes CASSLDALSYGYTF.

This chain links TRBV27 with TRBJ2-1; 13 bases line up with TRBD2. Looked up from germline, CDR1 is MNHEY and CDR2 is SMNVEV (reference sequence). Unmatched junction bases numbered 7, after V lost 5 bases and J lost 9 bases. The CDR3 spans 15 residues. CDR3 sequence reads: CASSPPGLAGFEQFF. For the CDR3, the DNA is TGTGCCAGCAGTCCCCCGGGACTAGCGGGATTTGAGCAGTTCTTC.

Only one count was recorded for this clonotype. The V call is TRBV6-2 or TRBV6-3, the J call TRBJ2-1, with a possible D match to TRBD2 (6 bases). V gave up 6 bases and J gave up 6 bases, with 18 bases separating them. The CDR3 runs to 15 residues. The V gene's germline CDR1 is MNHEY and CDR2 SVGEGT. This CDR3 is CASSSGTRPRNEQFF. CDR3 nucleotide sequence: TGTGCCAGCAGCTCCGGGACTCGCCCCCGCAATGAGCAGTTCTTC.

The J gene is TRBJ2-7, the V gene TRBV28, with TRBD1 matching over 11 bases. From germline, CDR1 is MDHEN and CDR2 SYDVKM. The CDR3 loop spans 17 amino acids. V lost 1 base and J lost 1; bases outside the gene matches: 6. The CDR3, as DNA: TGTGCCAGCAGTTTATTACCCGGGACAGGGGGATCCTACGAGCAGTACTTC. Translation gives CASSLLPGTGGSYEQYF.

The table lists this clonotype with a few counts. The chain links TRBV4-3 to TRBJ1-1; D is unclear. Germline V CDR1 and CDR2: LGHNA, YSLEER. The CDR3 is 13 residues long. Trimming removed 4 bases at V and 4 bases at J, with 10 bases between. The CDR3 DNA reads TGCGCCAGCAGCCCCGACTGGCTCACTGAAGCTTTCTTT. Translated, it gives CASSPDWLTEAFF.

This clonotype was detected only a few times. The V call is TRBV5-1, the J call TRBJ2-7, with D possibly matching TRBD1 (5 bases). Trimming left V 4 bases short and J 9 bases short, with 17 bases between. Germline V lookup: CDR1 SGHRS, CDR2 YFSETQ. This CDR3 has 13 residues. Here the CDR3 DNA reads TGCGCCAGCAGCCCAGACTCGGGTGGGGCGCAGTACTTC. It specifies CASSPDSGGAQYF. The entire variable domain, with the rest obtained from reference TRBV5-1 and TRBJ2-7, is as follows: KAGVTQTPRYLIKTRGQQVTLSCSPISGHRSVSWYQQTPGQGLQFLFEYFSETQRNKGNFPGRFSGRQFSNSRSEMNVSTLELGDSALYLCASSPDSGGAQYFGPGTRLTVT.

V is TRBV11-2 and J is TRBJ2-1; D is undetermined. The V gene lost 1 base and the J gene lost 6 bases, with 10 bases spanning the gap. This CDR3 is built from 14 residues. The germline CDR1 and CDR2 sequences are SGHAT and FQNNGV. The CDR3 nucleotides read TGTGCCAGCAGCTTAGTCTCGGTCGGCAATGAGCAGTTCTTC. Protein sequence: CASSLVSVGNEQFF. Combining the CDR3 with reference TRBV11-2 and TRBJ2-1 gives the whole variable domain EAGVAQSPRYKIIEKRQSVAFWCNPISGHATLYWYQQILGQGPKLLIQFQNNGVVDDSQLPKDRFSAERLKGVDSTLKIQPAKLEDSAVYLCASSLVSVGNEQFFGPGTRLTVL.

The chain is built from TRBV20-1 and TRBJ2-5; perhaps D is TRBD1 or TRBD2 (5 bases each). The germline V gene encodes CDR1 DFQATT and CDR2 SNEGSKA (reference sequence). The V end was cut by 4 bases, the J end by 5 bases, with 11 bases between. The CDR3 contains 12 residues. As DNA, the CDR3 is TGCAGTGCTACCGGGACCCGGGAGACCCAGTACTTC. Its translation is CSATGTRETQYF.

V usage is TRBV20-1 and J usage is TRBJ2-1; a possible D gene is TRBD2 (6 bases). Germline CDR1 DFQATT, CDR2 SNEGSKA (reference sequence). This CDR3 has 12 amino acids. Trimming removed 3 bases from V and 6 bases from J, with 9 bases in between. The CDR3 DNA is TGCAGTGCTAGGGACTACATCAATGAGCAGTTCTTC. Translation gives CSARDYINEQFF.

The V and J genes are TRBV28 and TRBJ1-5; D is unresolved. Germline V CDR1 and CDR2: MDHEN, SYDVKM. The CDR3 sequence is 12 residues long. V lost 3 bases to trimming and J lost 8 bases, with 8 bases between them. CDR3 amino acids: CASSLLEKPQHF. As DNA, the CDR3 is TGTGCCAGCAGTTTGTTGGAAAAGCCCCAGCATTTT.

This CDR3 reads CASSQGTSRDEQFF. CDR3 nucleotide sequence: TGTGCCAGCAGCCAAGGGACTAGCCGGGATGAGCAGTTCTTC. This chain joins TRBV4-2 and TRBJ2-1; 8 bases are shared with TRBD2. Germline V gives CDR1 LGHNA, CDR2 YNFKEQ. V trimming: 1 base; J trimming: 8 bases; junction bases outside the gene matches: 4. The CDR3 is 14 residues long.

This clonotype appeared a few times. The chain uses TRBV20-1 and TRBJ2-3; D ambiguous. Germline V gene sequence: CDR1 DFQATT, CDR2 SNEGSKA (reference sequence). V was clipped by 3 bases and J by 2 bases, with 12 bases between them. The CDR3 consists of 14 residues. CDR3 protein: CSASPPPVTDTQYF. Here the CDR3 DNA reads TGCAGTGCTAGTCCCCCCCCGGTCACAGATACGCAGTATTTT.

The chain employs TRBV7-2 and TRBJ1-6, with D tentatively TRBD1 (6 bases). Germline CDR1 and CDR2: SGHTA and FQGNSA. Trimming removed 3 bases from V and 6 bases from J, with 12 bases in between. This CDR3 has 15 amino acids. The CDR3 loop is CASSFPGTRNSPLHF. The DNA of the CDR3 is TGTGCCAGCAGCTTCCCCGGGACACGTAATTCACCCCTCCACTTT.

This clonotype was counted a few times. V gene TRBV9 combines with J gene TRBJ2-3, with 7 nucleotides matching TRBD1. Germline V CDR1 and CDR2: SGDLS, YYNGEE. The CDR3 length is 15 residues. With 3 bases clipped from V and 3 bases from J, the junction kept 7 bases outside the gene matches. The DNA of the CDR3 is TGTGCCAGCAGCGAGCGACAGGGCTGGACAGATACGCAGTATTTT. This codes for CASSERQGWTDTQYF.

J is TRBJ2-3 and V is TRBV7-9, with 13 bases lining up with TRBD2. Germline trimming cut 0 bases from V and 2 bases from J; bases unmatched to any gene: 2. CDR1 and CDR2 (germline): SEHNR, FQNEAQ (reference sequence). This CDR3 region has 17 residues. CDR3 sequence: CASSLAGTSGITDTQYF. The CDR3 DNA is TGTGCCAGCAGCTTAGCCGGGACTAGCGGGATCACAGATACGCAGTATTTT. Looking up the rest from reference TRBV7-9 and TRBJ2-3 gives the full variable domain: DTGVSQNPRHKITKRGQNVTFRCDPISEHNRLYWYRQTLGQGPEFLTYFQNEAQLEKSRLLSDRFSAERPKGSFSTLEIQRTEQGDSAMYLCASSLAGTSGITDTQYFGPGTRLTVL.